This T cell receptor beta chain was profiled in a study of T-cell memory formation after mild COVID-19. Across the study: TCR clusters largely stayed donor specific.

As concerns this clonotype: Antigen unknown.

Study-level results: Contracting CD8+ clones were enriched in EMRA, CD4+ mainly in CM and EM. Clonal second-wave expansions that peaked on day 37 had unconfirmed SARS-CoV-2 specificity.

V lost 5 bases to trimming and J lost 2 bases, with 16 bases between them. Germline CDR1 reads LNHDA; CDR2 reads SQIVND (reference sequence). The length of the CDR3 is 16 residues. TCRdb fed the 5' RACE reads into MiXCR, producing one record per CDR3 protein. The sample holds about 560,000 distinct CDR3 sequences; 15% to 20% are singletons and the top ten take less than 10%. Sequenced input: PBMCs or a T cell subset sorted from them (not recorded which). The rearrangement links TRBV19 to TRBJ2-1; D is uncertain. The TCR was taken from an adult woman who had mild COVID-19 (a few samples of this study predate the infection). Cell type and time point are not known. CDR3 protein: CASSAFAGSAYNEQFF. The CDR3 coding sequence is TGTGCCAGTAGTGCATTTGCTGGGTCTGCCTACAATGAGCAGTTCTTC. Looking up the rest from reference TRBV19 and TRBJ2-1 gives the full variable domain: DGGITQSPKYLFRKEGQNVTLSCEQNLNHDAMYWYRQDPGQGLRLIYYSQIVNDFQKGDIAEGYSVSREKKESFPLTVTSAQKNPTAFYLCASSAFAGSAYNEQFFGPGTRLTVL.